This T cell receptor (beta chain) was captured by sequencing in a study of blood T cells in healthy people across ages. Germline CDR1 SGHAT, CDR2 FQDESV (reference sequence). The CDR3 loop spans 14 amino acids. Sample-barcoded 5' priming and a J-beta primer mix drove a second PCR of roughly 6 to 12 cycles. TCRdb passed the 5' RACE reads through MiXCR, listing each CDR3 protein once. The sample carries some 920,000 distinct CDR3 sequences, roughly half recorded once. Points on this clonotype: One junction end does not reproduce the germline sequence, and a read error may be involved.

The chain uses TRBV11-1 and TRBJ2-4, with 9 bases aligning to TRBD2. The receptor comes from a woman in her sixties or seventies in good health. Sequencing used blood. CDR3 in DNA: TGTGCCAGTCAAAGCGGGAGGACCAAAGACATTCAGTACTTC. Encoded protein: CASQSGRTKDIQYF.